These 32 T cell receptor beta chains share one sample of origin, sequenced in a study of blood T cell repertoires in COVID-19. Clones were sequenced by immunoSEQ multiplex PCR, and TCRdb holds only the in-frame ones, with some missing. The sample yields roughly 100,000 clones, 84% seen once. The sequenced sample consisted of peripheral blood. Receptors were obtained from a human donor in a cohort sampled during active or convalescent COVID-19.

There are a few counts of this clone. This chain uses TRBV24-1 with TRBJ2-2, with 14 bases matching TRBD2. This CDR3 is built from 19 residues. Germline CDR1 and CDR2: KGHDR and SFDVKD. The trim removed 2 bases at V and 3 bases at J, leaving 7 bases unmatched. The chain's CDR3 is CATSDSGGLAGVYTGELFF. DNA for the CDR3: TGTGCCACCAGTGATTCGGGGGGACTAGCGGGGGTTTACACCGGGGAGCTGTTTTTT.

V is TRBV5-1 and J is TRBJ1-3; D gene ambiguous. The CDR3 contains 15 residues. Germline-derived CDR1 and CDR2 are SGHRS and YFSETQ. V was clipped by 0 bases and J by 4 bases, with 11 bases between them. The CDR3 here is CASSLASGSGNTIYF. The CDR3 region has the DNA TGCGCCAGCAGCTTGGCCTCCGGTTCGGGAAACACCATATATTTT.

The genes are TRBV10-2 and TRBJ2-5; tentative D call: TRBD1 (5 bases). This CDR3 has 14 amino acids. V was cut by 6 bases and J by 5 bases, with 16 bases left in between. CDR1 is WSHSY, CDR2 SAAADI, per germline. The CDR3 is CASSVSRVVETQYF. The CDR3 nucleotides are TGCGCCAGCAGCGTCAGCAGGGTGGTGGAGACCCAGTACTTC.

V and J are TRBV27 and TRBJ1-2; 10 positions agree with TRBD1. Trimming removed 7 bases from V and 7 bases from J; junction bases left unmatched: 9. CDR3 length equals 14 residues. The V gene's germline CDR1 is MNHEY and CDR2 SMNVEV (reference sequence). The CDR3 nucleotides read TGTGCCAGCACAAAAGGGACAGGGGAATTTGGCTACACCTTC. Its translation is CASTKGTGEFGYTF.

The V gene is TRBV5-4, the J gene TRBJ1-1; a possible D gene is TRBD1 (6 bases). V was cut by 0 bases and J by 6 bases, with 9 bases left in between. The CDR3 extends over 13 amino acids. The V gene's germline CDR1 is SGHNT and CDR2 YYREEE (reference sequence). The CDR3 loop is CASSLDRESEAFF. CDR3 nucleotide sequence: TGTGCCAGCAGCTTGGACAGGGAATCTGAAGCTTTCTTT.

In its sample, this clone was seen once. The chain joins TRBV4-1 to TRBJ2-7; a weak D match, TRBD2 (6 bases). The V gene lost 1 base and the J gene lost 7 bases, with 17 bases spanning the gap. CDR1 is MGHRA and CDR2 is YSYEKL in the germline V gene. The CDR3 extends over 15 amino acids. CDR3: CASSQVFGGSGEQYF. The CDR3 region has the DNA TGCGCCAGCAGCCAAGTTTTCGGGGGTTCGGGGGAGCAGTACTTC.

The chain uses TRBV6-1 and TRBJ2-3; D possibly corresponds to TRBD2 (5 bases). Looked up from germline, CDR1 is MNHNS and CDR2 is SASEGT. Deletions cut 0 bases from V and 9 bases from J, with 16 bases between. CDR3 length equals 15 residues. The CDR3 nucleotides are TGTGCCAGCAGTGAAGCGGCAGCGGTGTCCGGGACGCAGTATTTT. Its translation: CASSEAAAVSGTQYF.

This chain joins TRBV7-6 and TRBJ2-1; D may be TRBD1 (6 bases). The CDR3 is 15 residues long. V was trimmed by 5 bases and J by 5 bases, leaving 16 bases between them. Germline V gives CDR1 SGHVS, CDR2 FNYEAQ. CDR3 residues: CASSRGQWGHNEQFF. The DNA for the CDR3 is TGTGCCAGCAGCCGCGGCCAATGGGGGCACAATGAGCAGTTCTTC.

The rearrangement links TRBV19 to TRBJ1-5; D remains ambiguous. Trimming removed 3 bases at V and 7 bases at J, with 10 bases between. The CDR3 spans 13 residues. Germline CDR1 LNHDA, CDR2 SQIVND (reference sequence). The CDR3 coding sequence is TGTGCCAGTAGTATTTCAGCGGTCCAGCCCCAGCATTTT. The encoded protein is CASSISAVQPQHF.

This chain links TRBV3-1 (or the pseudogene TRBV3-2) with TRBJ1-1; perhaps TRBD1 as D (5 bases). The CDR3 runs 11 residues. V was trimmed by 4 bases and J by 7 bases, leaving 7 bases between them. CDR1 is LGHDT and CDR2 is YNNKEL in the germline V gene (reference sequence). The CDR3 DNA follows: TGTGCCAGCAGCCGGAGGGGTGAAGCTTTCTTT. Protein product: CASSRRGEAFF.

The chain carries TRBV5-4 and TRBJ2-1; TRBD1 aligns across 7 bases. The length of the CDR3 is 15 residues. With 1 base clipped from V and 5 bases from J, the junction kept 6 bases outside the gene matches. Germline assignment: CDR1 SGHNT and CDR2 YYREEE (reference sequence). The CDR3 DNA sequence: TGTGCCAGCAGCTTGTGGGACAGAAGAAACAATGAGCAGTTCTTC. It specifies CASSLWDRRNNEQFF.

This sequence joins TRBV28 and TRBJ1-3; TRBD1 aligns across 8 bases. The CDR3 runs 17 residues. The germline gives CDR1 MDHEN, CDR2 SYDVKM. The ends lost 8 bases at V and 0 bases at J; junction bases unmatched: 12. The CDR3 here is CASWDRSTLHSGNTIYF. In nucleotides, the CDR3 is TGTGCCAGCTGGGACAGGTCAACCCTCCACTCTGGAAACACCATATATTTT.

The V gene is TRBV11-2, the J gene TRBJ2-5; 8 bases are shared with TRBD2. Looked up from germline, CDR1 is SGHAT and CDR2 is FQNNGV. The ends lost 5 bases at V and 5 bases at J; junction bases unmatched: 10. The CDR3 spans 15 residues. The CDR3, as DNA: TGTGCCAGCAGCCTACCGGGAGGGGCTCGGGAGACCCAGTACTTC. Its protein is CASSLPGGARETQYF.

This clone is a singleton in its sample. The chain is built from TRBV24-1 and TRBJ2-1; D unclear. V lost 5 bases, J lost 4 bases, and 8 bases lay in between. There are 13 residues in the CDR3. CDR1 and CDR2 (germline): KGHDR, SFDVKD. This CDR3 reads CATSAEAYNEQFF. In DNA form, the CDR3 reads TGTGCCACCAGTGCAGAGGCGTACAATGAGCAGTTCTTC.

The chain is built from TRBV23-1 and TRBJ2-1; 7 bases are shared with TRBD1. TRBV23-1 is flagged as an ORF with uncertain function. V lost 2 bases, J lost 7 bases, and 20 bases stayed unmatched. This CDR3 contains 19 residues. The DNA of the CDR3 is TGCGCCAGCAGTCAACCCCCTGAGAGGGGGCGAAGTAGGTATAATGAGCAGTTCTTC. Encoded protein: CASSQPPERGRSRYNEQFF.

The V and J genes are TRBV9 and TRBJ1-1; a possible D gene is TRBD1 (6 bases). Trimming cost V 3 bases and J 4 bases, with 10 bases left between them. CDR1 is SGDLS and CDR2 is YYNGEE in the germline V gene. This CDR3 comprises 13 residues. The CDR3 protein is CASSATGTTEAFF. CDR3 bases: TGTGCCAGCAGCGCGACAGGTACCACTGAAGCTTTCTTT.

The rearrangement joins TRBV19 to TRBJ2-1; TRBD2 aligns across 9 bases. The V gene end was trimmed by 6 bases and the J gene end by 3 bases; junction bases not matched to a gene: 3. There are 14 residues in the CDR3. Looked up from germline, CDR1 is LNHDA and CDR2 is SQIVND (reference sequence). CDR3 residues: CASSRGGDYNEQFF. CDR3 nucleotides: TGTGCCAGTAGCCGCGGGGGGGACTACAATGAGCAGTTCTTC.

The chain employs TRBV9 and TRBJ1-5; maybe TRBD1 (6 bases). In germline, CDR1 is SGDLS, CDR2 YYNGEE. The ends were cut back, 0 bases at V and 5 bases at J, with 9 bases in the middle. The CDR3 sequence is 14 residues long. CDR3 in DNA: TGTGCCAGCAGCGTAGGGGCAGGGGATCAGCCCCAGCATTTT. This gives the protein CASSVGAGDQPQHF.

The chain is built from TRBV10-3 and TRBJ1-3, with TRBD1 matching 8 bases. The V segment lost 0 bases and the J segment 4 bases; nucleotides outside the gene matches: 8. The CDR3 is 17 residues long. The germline V gene encodes CDR1 ENHRY and CDR2 SYGVKD. CDR3 sequence reads: CAISESRSGTGGNTIYF. The CDR3 DNA sequence: TGTGCCATCAGTGAGTCGCGGTCCGGGACAGGCGGAAACACCATATATTTT.

Note on this clone: The junction differs from germline at one of its ends, possibly a read error. The CDR3 here is CASSLDSIGTTSSF. The CDR3 region has the DNA TGTGCCAGCAGCTTGGATTCTATCGGCACTACAAGTTCCTTT. The rearrangement links TRBV5-4 to TRBJ1-1, with D unresolved. CDR3 length: 14 amino acids. Germline V lookup: CDR1 SGHNT, CDR2 YYREEE (reference sequence).

The chain carries TRBV5-1 and TRBJ1-2, with D possibly being TRBD1 (5 bases). The CDR3 spans 12 residues. Trimming stripped 1 base from V and 8 bases from J, with 9 bases between. The germline CDR1 and CDR2 sequences are SGHRS and YFSETQ. The CDR3 DNA is TGCGCCAGCAGCTTGCCAGGGATCGGCTACACCTTC. This encodes CASSLPGIGYTF.

As regards this clone: This same CDR3 is encoded by further DNA sequences in the sample. This chain uses TRBV19 with TRBJ2-7; 7 bases are shared with TRBD1. Germline lookup yields CDR1 LNHDA and CDR2 SQIVND (reference sequence). This CDR3 region has 14 residues. Germline trimming cut 7 bases from V and 2 bases from J; bases unmatched to any gene: 8. DNA for the CDR3: TGTGCCAGTAATCAGGGGGTGGGCGCCTACGAGCAGTACTTC. This codes for CASNQGVGAYEQYF.

The genes are TRBV6-4 and TRBJ1-4, with 9 bases aligning to TRBD1. Trimming cost V 1 base and J 5 bases; bases outside gene matches: 2. Per the germline V gene, CDR1 is MRHNA and CDR2 is SNTAGT. The CDR3 runs to 15 residues. Here the CDR3 reads CASSDLTGGNEKLFF. The DNA of the CDR3 is TGTGCCAGCAGTGACTTGACAGGGGGGAATGAAAAACTGTTTTTT.

This clone was counted once. V usage is TRBV6-6 and J usage is TRBJ1-2, with D uncertain. The CDR3 totals 16 residues. Trimming cost V 7 bases and J 1 base, with 19 bases left between them. Germline CDR1 is MNHNY and CDR2 is SVGAGI (reference sequence). The CDR3 sequence is CASTTTVPGDNYGYTF. In DNA form, the CDR3 reads TGTGCCAGCACCACCACGGTTCCGGGTGATAACTATGGCTACACCTTC.

The table lists this clone with a few counts. This rearrangement joins TRBV4-3 to TRBJ1-2, with 9 nucleotides matching TRBD1. Trimming cost V 2 bases and J 5 bases; bases outside gene matches: 18. Germline V lookup: CDR1 LGHNA, CDR2 YSLEER. The CDR3 runs to 19 residues. CDR3 nucleotides: TGCGCCAGCAGCCAAATTCATATTTCCGGTGGACAGGGGCTATATGGCTACACCTTC. It is translated as CASSQIHISGGQGLYGYTF.

The chain carries TRBV6-1 and TRBJ2-7; D gene ambiguous. Between the trimmed V and J ends, which lost 2 bases and 1 base, there was a span of 9 bases. CDR1 and CDR2 from the germline V gene are MNHNS and SASEGT. This CDR3 contains 14 residues. The CDR3 sequence: CASSEIYESYEQYF. The CDR3 DNA is TGTGCCAGCAGTGAAATCTACGAGTCCTACGAGCAGTACTTC.

The V and J genes are TRBV7-3 and TRBJ2-3, with D unresolved. The CDR3 has 14 amino acids. In germline, CDR1 is SGHTA, CDR2 FQGTGA. The V end lost 5 bases, the J end lost 1 base, and 10 bases lay between the germline ends. CDR3 coding DNA: TGTGCCAGCAGCCCCGTTGGCCGCACAGATACGCAGTATTTT. This encodes CASSPVGRTDTQYF.

The CDR3 DNA reads as TGTGCCAGCAGCTTAGCTATTGGGGGCTTGGGGGACACTGAAGCTTTCTTT. This encodes CASSLAIGGLGDTEAFF. V is TRBV7-9 and J is TRBJ1-1, with a weak D call TRBD1 (6 bases). This CDR3 is built from 17 residues. V was pared by 0 bases and J by 3 bases, with 17 bases between. CDR1 SEHNR and CDR2 FQNEAQ come from the germline V gene (reference sequence).

The genes are TRBV2 and TRBJ2-3; 9 bases map to TRBD1. The germline gives CDR1 SNHLY, CDR2 FYNNEI. The CDR3 is made up of 15 amino acids. With 5 bases clipped from V and 1 base from J, the junction kept 4 bases outside the gene matches. The CDR3 region is CASSSGTGRTDTQYF. CDR3 sequence (DNA): TGTGCCAGCAGTTCCGGGACAGGGCGCACAGATACGCAGTATTTT. Variable domain in full (rest from reference TRBV2 and TRBJ2-3): EPEVTQTPSHQVTQMGQEVILRCVPISNHLYFYWYRQILGQKVEFLVSFYNNEISEKSEIFDDQFSVERPDGSNFTLKIRSTKLEDSAMYFCASSSGTGRTDTQYFGPGTRLTVL.

By proportion, this clone is large. This rearrangement joins TRBV29-1 to TRBJ2-7; 7 nucleotides agree with TRBD1. The V segment lost 7 bases and the J segment 1 base; nucleotides outside the gene matches: 7. The CDR3 has 13 amino acids. The germline gives CDR1 SQVTM, CDR2 ANQGSEA. As DNA, the CDR3 is TGCAGCGCCGCGACAGGGCTTTCCTACGAGCAGTACTTC. It specifies CSAATGLSYEQYF.

The chain carries TRBV6-1 and TRBJ1-6; D remains ambiguous. V was trimmed by 3 bases and J by 10 bases, leaving 4 bases between them. CDR1 is MNHNS and CDR2 is SASEGT in the germline V gene. The CDR3 is made up of 11 amino acids. CDR3 sequence (DNA): TGTGCCAGCAGTGACGGGTCACCCCTCCACTTT. It encodes CASSDGSPLHF.

The rearrangement joins TRBV27 to TRBJ1-6; TRBD1 matches 9 bases. The CDR3 extends over 15 amino acids. Germline V gene data show CDR1 as MNHEY and CDR2 as SMNVEV (reference sequence). The ends lost 8 bases at V and 12 bases at J; junction bases unmatched: 14. CDR3 in DNA: TGTGCCAGCGCCGCTGGGACAGGGCGGCTTGTACCCCTCCACTTT. This codes for CASAAGTGRLVPLHF.